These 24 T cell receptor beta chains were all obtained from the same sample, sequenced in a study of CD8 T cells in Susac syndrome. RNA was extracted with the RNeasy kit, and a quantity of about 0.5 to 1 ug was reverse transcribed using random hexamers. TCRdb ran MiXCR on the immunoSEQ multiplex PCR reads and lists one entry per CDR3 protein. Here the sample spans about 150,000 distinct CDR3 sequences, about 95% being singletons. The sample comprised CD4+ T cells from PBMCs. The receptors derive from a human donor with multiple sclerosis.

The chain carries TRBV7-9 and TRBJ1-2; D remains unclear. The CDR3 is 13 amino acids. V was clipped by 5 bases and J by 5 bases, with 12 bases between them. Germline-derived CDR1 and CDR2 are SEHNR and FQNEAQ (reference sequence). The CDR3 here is CASSIQKRYGYTF. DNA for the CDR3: TGTGCCAGCAGCATTCAGAAGAGATATGGCTACACCTTC.

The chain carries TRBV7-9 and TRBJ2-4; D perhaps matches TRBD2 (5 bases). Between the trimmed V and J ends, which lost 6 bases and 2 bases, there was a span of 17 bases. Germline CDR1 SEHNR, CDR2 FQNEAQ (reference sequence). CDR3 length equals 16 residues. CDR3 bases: TGTGCCAGCAGTTCGGACTGGTGGGGTCCCAAAAACATTCAGTACTTC. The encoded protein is CASSSDWWGPKNIQYF.

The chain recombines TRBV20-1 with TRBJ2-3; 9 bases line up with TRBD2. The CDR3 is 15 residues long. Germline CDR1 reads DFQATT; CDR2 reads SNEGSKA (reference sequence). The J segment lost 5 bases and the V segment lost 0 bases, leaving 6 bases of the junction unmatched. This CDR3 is CSARDIAGALDTQYF. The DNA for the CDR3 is TGCAGTGCTAGAGATATAGCGGGGGCCCTAGATACGCAGTATTTT.

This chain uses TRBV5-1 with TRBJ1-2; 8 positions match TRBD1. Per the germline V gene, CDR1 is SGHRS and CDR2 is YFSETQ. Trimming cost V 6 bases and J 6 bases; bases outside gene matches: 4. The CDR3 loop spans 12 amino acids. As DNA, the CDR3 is TGCGCCAGCAAGTCAGGGGGCGATGGCTACACCTTC. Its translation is CASKSGGDGYTF.

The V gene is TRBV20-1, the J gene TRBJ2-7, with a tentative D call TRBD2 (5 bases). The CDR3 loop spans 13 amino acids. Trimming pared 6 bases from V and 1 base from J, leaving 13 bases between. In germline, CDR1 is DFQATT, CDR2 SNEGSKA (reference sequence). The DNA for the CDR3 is TGCAGTGCCAACCCGGACTGGTCCTACGAGCAGTACTTC. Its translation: CSANPDWSYEQYF.

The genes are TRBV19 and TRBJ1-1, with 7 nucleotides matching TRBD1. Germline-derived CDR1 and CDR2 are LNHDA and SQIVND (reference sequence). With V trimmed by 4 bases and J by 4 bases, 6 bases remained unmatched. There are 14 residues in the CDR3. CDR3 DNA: TGTGCCAGTAGTAAACAGGGGAGGGCCACTGAAGCTTTCTTT. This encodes CASSKQGRATEAFF.

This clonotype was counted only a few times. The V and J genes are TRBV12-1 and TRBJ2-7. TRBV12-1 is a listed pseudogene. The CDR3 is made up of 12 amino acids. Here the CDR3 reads CASSLDLYEQYF. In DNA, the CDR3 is TGTGCCAGCAGCTTGGACCTTTACGAGCAGTACTTC.

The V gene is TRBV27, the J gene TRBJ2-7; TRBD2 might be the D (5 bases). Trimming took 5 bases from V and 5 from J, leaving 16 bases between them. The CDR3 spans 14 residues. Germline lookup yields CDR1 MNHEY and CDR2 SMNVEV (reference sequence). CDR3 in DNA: TGTGCCAGCAGTACGTACACCAGGACTCACGAGCAGTACTTC. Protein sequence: CASSTYTRTHEQYF.

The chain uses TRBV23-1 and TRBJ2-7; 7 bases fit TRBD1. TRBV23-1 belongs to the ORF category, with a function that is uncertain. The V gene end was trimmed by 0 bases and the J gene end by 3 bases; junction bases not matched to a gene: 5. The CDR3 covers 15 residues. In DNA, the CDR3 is TGCGCCAGCAGTCAATCGGGACAGCTACTCTACGAGCAGTACTTC. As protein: CASSQSGQLLYEQYF.

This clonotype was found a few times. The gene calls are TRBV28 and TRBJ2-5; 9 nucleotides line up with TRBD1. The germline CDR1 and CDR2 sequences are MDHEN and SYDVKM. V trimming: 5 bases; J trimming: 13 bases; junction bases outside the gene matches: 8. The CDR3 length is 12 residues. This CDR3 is CASSLVRDRAYF. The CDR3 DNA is TGTGCCAGCAGTCTAGTCCGGGACAGGGCGTACTTC.

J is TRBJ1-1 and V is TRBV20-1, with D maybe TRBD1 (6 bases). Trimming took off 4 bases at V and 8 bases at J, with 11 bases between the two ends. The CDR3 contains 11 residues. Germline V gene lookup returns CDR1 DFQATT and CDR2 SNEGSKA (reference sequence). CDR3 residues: CSAKGTFEAFF. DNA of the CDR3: TGCAGTGCTAAGGGGACATTCGAAGCTTTCTTT.

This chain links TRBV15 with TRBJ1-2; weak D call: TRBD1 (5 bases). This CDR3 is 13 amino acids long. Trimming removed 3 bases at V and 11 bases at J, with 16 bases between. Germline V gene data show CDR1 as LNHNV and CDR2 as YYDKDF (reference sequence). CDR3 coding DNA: TGTGCCACCAGCAGGGCCGCGGGACTTGGATACACCTTC. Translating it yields CATSRAAGLGYTF.

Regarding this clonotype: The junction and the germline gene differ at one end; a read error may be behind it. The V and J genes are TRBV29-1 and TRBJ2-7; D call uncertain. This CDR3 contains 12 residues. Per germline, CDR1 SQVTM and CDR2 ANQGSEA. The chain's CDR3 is CSSQDETYEQYF. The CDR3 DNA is TGTTCGTCCCAGGATGAGACCTACGAGCAGTACTTC.

CDR3 residues: CASSPGTDLQYF. The CDR3 nucleotides read TGCGCCAGCAGCCCTGGGACAGATCTACAGTATTTT. The V call is TRBV5-1, the J call TRBJ2-3; 7 bases align to TRBD1. The germline V gene has CDR1 SGHRS and CDR2 YFSETQ. The ends lost 4 bases at V and 12 bases at J; junction bases unmatched: 8. This CDR3 contains 12 residues.

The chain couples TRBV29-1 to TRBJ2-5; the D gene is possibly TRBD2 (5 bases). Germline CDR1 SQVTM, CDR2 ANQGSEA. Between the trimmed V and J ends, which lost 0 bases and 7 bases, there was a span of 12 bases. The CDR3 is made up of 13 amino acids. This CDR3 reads CSVEEGRWGTQYF. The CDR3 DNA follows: TGCAGCGTTGAAGAGGGGAGATGGGGGACCCAGTACTTC.

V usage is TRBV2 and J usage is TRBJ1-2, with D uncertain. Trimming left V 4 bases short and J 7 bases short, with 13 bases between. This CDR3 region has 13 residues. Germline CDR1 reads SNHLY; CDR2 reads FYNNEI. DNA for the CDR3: TGTGCCAGCAGTGGATCGGCGATTAGTGGCTACACCTTC. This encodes CASSGSAISGYTF.

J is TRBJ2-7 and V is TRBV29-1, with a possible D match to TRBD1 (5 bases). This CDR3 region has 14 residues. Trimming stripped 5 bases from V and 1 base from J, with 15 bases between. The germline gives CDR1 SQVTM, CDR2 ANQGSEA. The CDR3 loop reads CSVSGQGASYEQYF. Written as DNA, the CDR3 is TGCAGCGTTTCTGGGCAGGGCGCTTCCTACGAGCAGTACTTC.

The DNA of the CDR3 is TGTGCCACCAGTGATTCGCCAGGGCAAGAGACCCAGTACTTC. This codes for CATSDSPGQETQYF. The chain carries TRBV24-1 and TRBJ2-5; TRBD1 is a possible D gene (5 bases). The CDR3 has 14 residues. Germline CDR1 is KGHDR and CDR2 is SFDVKD. V was clipped by 2 bases and J by 2 bases, with 8 bases between them.

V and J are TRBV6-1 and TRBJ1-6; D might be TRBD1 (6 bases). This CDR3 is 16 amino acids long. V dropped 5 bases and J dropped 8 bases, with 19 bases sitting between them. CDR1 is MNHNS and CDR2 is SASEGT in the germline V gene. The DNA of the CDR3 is TGTGCCAGCAGTCCAAGGGGACAATTCTTACATTCACCCCTCCACTTT. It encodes CASSPRGQFLHSPLHF.

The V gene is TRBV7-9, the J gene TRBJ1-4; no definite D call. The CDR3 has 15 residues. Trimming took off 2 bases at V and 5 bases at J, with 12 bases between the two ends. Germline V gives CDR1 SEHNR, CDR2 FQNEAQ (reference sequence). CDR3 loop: CASSLSEVINEKLFF. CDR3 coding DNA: TGTGCCAGCAGCTTATCGGAGGTTATCAATGAAAAACTGTTTTTT.

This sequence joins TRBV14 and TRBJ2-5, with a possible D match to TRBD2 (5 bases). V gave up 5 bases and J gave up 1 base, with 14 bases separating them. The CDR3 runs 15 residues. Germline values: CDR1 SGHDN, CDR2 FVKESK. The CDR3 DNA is TGTGCCAGCAGCAACCTAGGAGCGGTCCAAGAGACCCAGTACTTC. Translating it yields CASSNLGAVQETQYF.

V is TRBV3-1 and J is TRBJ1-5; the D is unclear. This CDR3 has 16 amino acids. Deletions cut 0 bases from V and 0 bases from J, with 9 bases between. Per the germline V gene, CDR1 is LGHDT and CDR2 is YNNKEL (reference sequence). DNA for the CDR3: TGTGCCAGCAGCCAAGACCTTACTCGTAGCAATCAGCCCCAGCATTTT. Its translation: CASSQDLTRSNQPQHF.

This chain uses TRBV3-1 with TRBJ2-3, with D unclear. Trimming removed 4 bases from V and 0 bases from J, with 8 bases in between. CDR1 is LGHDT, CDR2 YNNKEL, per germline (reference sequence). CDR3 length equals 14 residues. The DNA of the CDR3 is TGTGCCAGCAGCCTGAAGACTAGCACAGATACGCAGTATTTT. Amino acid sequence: CASSLKTSTDTQYF.

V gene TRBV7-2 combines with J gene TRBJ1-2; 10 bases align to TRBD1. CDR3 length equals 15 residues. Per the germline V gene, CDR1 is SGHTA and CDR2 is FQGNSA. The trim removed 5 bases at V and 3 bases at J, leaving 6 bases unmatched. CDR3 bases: TGTGCCAGCAGCGCTCCCGGGACAGGGGACTATGGCTACACCTTC. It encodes CASSAPGTGDYGYTF.